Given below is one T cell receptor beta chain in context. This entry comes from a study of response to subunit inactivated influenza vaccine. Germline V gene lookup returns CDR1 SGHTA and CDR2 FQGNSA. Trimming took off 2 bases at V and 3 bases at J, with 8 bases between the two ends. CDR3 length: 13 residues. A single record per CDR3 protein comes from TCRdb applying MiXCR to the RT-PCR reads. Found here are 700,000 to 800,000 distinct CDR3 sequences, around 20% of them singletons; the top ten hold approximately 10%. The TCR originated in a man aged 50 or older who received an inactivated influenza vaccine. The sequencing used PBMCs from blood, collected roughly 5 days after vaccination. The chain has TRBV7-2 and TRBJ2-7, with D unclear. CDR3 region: CASSLMDVYEQYF. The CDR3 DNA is TGTGCCAGCAGCTTAATGGATGTCTACGAGCAGTACTTC.